This T cell receptor beta chain was found in a study of blood T cell repertoires in COVID-19. V lost 6 bases and J lost 0, with 11 bases in between. Germline loops: CDR1 MNHEY, CDR2 SVGAGI. This CDR3 has 15 amino acids. Repertoires were generated with immunoSEQ multiplex PCR, while TCRdb's copy carries only in-frame clones and drops some. The data contain over 350,000 clones, about 90% of them singletons. Material for sequencing was PBMCs or T cells enriched from blood (not recorded which). V and J are TRBV6-5 and TRBJ2-2, with D possibly being TRBD2 (6 bases). This sequence was found in a woman under 30 with acute COVID-19. CDR3 DNA sequence: TGTGCCAGCAGGGGAGGCGCGACGAACACCGGGGAGCTGTTTTTT. Translated: CASRGGATNTGELFF.